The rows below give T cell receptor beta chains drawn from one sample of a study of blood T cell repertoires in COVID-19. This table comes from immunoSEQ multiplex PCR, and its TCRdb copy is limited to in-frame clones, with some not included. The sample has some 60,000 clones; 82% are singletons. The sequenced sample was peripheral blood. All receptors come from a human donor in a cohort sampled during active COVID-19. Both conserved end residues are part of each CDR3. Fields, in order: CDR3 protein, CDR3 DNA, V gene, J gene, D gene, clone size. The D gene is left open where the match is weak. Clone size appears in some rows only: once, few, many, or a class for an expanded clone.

CDR3: CASSQDLEGHITTNEKLFF
DNA: TGCGCCAGCAGCCAAGATCTCGAGGGACACATAACAACTAATGAAAAACTGTTTTTT
V: TRBV4-1
J: TRBJ1-4
D: NA
size: NA

CDR3: CASSYPVSVGLDGYTF
DNA: TGTGCCAGCAGTTACCCCGTGAGCGTGGGGCTGGATGGCTACACCTTC
V: TRBV6-5
J: TRBJ1-2
D: NA
size: NA

CDR3: CAISDSNRGRSNEQFF
DNA: TGTGCCATCAGTGATTCAAACAGGGGGCGCAGCAATGAGCAGTTCTTC
V: TRBV10-3
J: TRBJ2-1
D: TRBD1
size: NA

CDR3: CASSQTGGGEKLFF
DNA: TGTGCCAGCAGCCAGACAGGGGGCGGTGAAAAACTGTTTTTT
V: TRBV28
J: TRBJ1-4
D: TRBD1
size: NA

CDR3: CASSLAGGQFF
DNA: TGTGCCAGCAGCCTAGCGGGGGGGCAGTTCTTC
V: TRBV12-3/TRBV12-4
J: TRBJ2-1
D: TRBD2
size: NA

CDR3: CASSADRDGGETQYF
DNA: TGCGCCAGCAGCGCCGACAGGGATGGAGGAGAGACCCAGTACTTC
V: TRBV5-1
J: TRBJ2-5
D: TRBD1
size: NA

CDR3: CASSQQALEYGYTF
DNA: TGTGCCAGCAGCCAACAGGCCCTGGAGTATGGCTACACCTTC
V: TRBV5-4
J: TRBJ1-2
D: NA
size: NA

CDR3: CANSRGRNYGYTF
DNA: TGTGCCAACTCAAGGGGCCGGAACTATGGCTACACCTTC
V: TRBV12-3/TRBV12-4
J: TRBJ1-2
D: NA
size: NA

CDR3: CASSGHREGEGYTF
DNA: TGTGCCAGCAGCGGGCACAGGGAAGGGGAGGGCTACACCTTC
V: TRBV4-2
J: TRBJ1-2
D: NA
size: NA

CDR3: CASSQGQFNYGYTF
DNA: TGCGCCAGCAGCCAAGGACAGTTTAACTATGGCTACACCTTC
V: TRBV4-1
J: TRBJ1-2
D: NA
size: NA

CDR3: CASAHGTPHSNQPQHF
DNA: TGCGCCAGCGCCCACGGGACACCTCATAGCAATCAGCCCCAGCATTTT
V: TRBV23-1
J: TRBJ1-5
D: NA
size: NA

CDR3: CASSLSAQPLLEAFF
DNA: TGTGCCAGCAGTTTATCGGCACAGCCACTTTTGGAAGCTTTCTTT
V: TRBV27
J: TRBJ1-1
D: NA
size: NA

CDR3: CAISGQGVNEKLFF
DNA: TGTGCCATCAGTGGGCAGGGCGTTAATGAAAAACTGTTTTTT
V: TRBV10-3
J: TRBJ1-4
D: NA
size: NA

CDR3: CASSAPLGQTNYGYTF
DNA: TGTGCCAGCAGCGCGCCCTTGGGACAGACTAACTATGGCTACACCTTC
V: TRBV3-1/TRBV3-2
J: TRBJ1-2
D: TRBD1
size: NA

CDR3: CASSVQGAEGDGYTF
DNA: TGTGCCAGCAGCGTCCAGGGGGCTGAGGGAGATGGCTACACCTTC
V: TRBV9
J: TRBJ1-2
D: TRBD1
size: NA

CDR3: CASSHRWNTIYF
DNA: TGTGCCAGCAGCCACAGGTGGAACACCATATATTTT
V: TRBV3-1/TRBV3-2
J: TRBJ1-3
D: NA
size: NA

CDR3: CASSERDSSYEQYF
DNA: TGCGCCAGCAGTGAGCGGGACAGCTCCTACGAGCAGTACTTC
V: TRBV10-2
J: TRBJ2-7
D: TRBD1
size: large

CDR3: CASSLRDQNTEAFF
DNA: TGTGCCAGCAGCTTACGGGATCAGAACACTGAAGCTTTCTTT
V: TRBV7-9
J: TRBJ1-1
D: NA
size: NA

CDR3: CASSQVSGGLSYNEQFF
DNA: TGTGCCAGCAGCCAAGTTAGCGGGGGGCTCTCCTACAATGAGCAGTTCTTC
V: TRBV3-1/TRBV3-2
J: TRBJ2-1
D: TRBD2
size: few

CDR3: CASSRNFGTGGSGELFF
DNA: TGTGCCAGTAGTAGGAACTTTGGGACAGGGGGCTCCGGGGAGCTGTTTTTT
V: TRBV19
J: TRBJ2-2
D: TRBD1
size: NA

CDR3: CASSYGTANSPLHF
DNA: TGTGCCAGCTCCTACGGGACAGCGAATTCACCCCTCCACTTT
V: TRBV18
J: TRBJ1-6
D: TRBD1
size: NA

CDR3: CASSLYVRRNTEAFF
DNA: TGTGCCAGCAGCTTATACGTCAGAAGGAACACTGAAGCTTTCTTT
V: TRBV7-2
J: TRBJ1-1
D: NA
size: NA

CDR3: CASSLGAGTGGFMNTEAFF
DNA: TGTGCCAGCAGCTTAGGGGCCGGGACAGGGGGATTCATGAACACTGAAGCTTTCTTT
V: TRBV7-8
J: TRBJ1-1
D: TRBD1
size: NA

CDR3: CASRPGVTNTGELFF
DNA: TGTGCCAGCAGGCCCGGGGTTACGAACACCGGGGAGCTGTTTTTT
V: TRBV6-6
J: TRBJ2-2
D: NA
size: NA

CDR3: CASIDREVYGYTF
DNA: TGTGCCAGCATCGACAGGGAGGTCTATGGCTACACCTTC
V: TRBV2
J: TRBJ1-2
D: TRBD1
size: NA

CDR3: CASSIGQGNTIYF
DNA: TGTGCCAGTAGTATCGGACAGGGAAACACCATATATTTT
V: TRBV19
J: TRBJ1-3
D: NA
size: few

CDR3: CASSLAGLGPYNEQFF
DNA: TGTGCCAGCAGCCTAGCGGGTTTGGGCCCCTACAATGAGCAGTTCTTC
V: TRBV7-8
J: TRBJ2-1
D: TRBD2
size: NA

CDR3: CASSKKGTDTEAFF
DNA: TGTGCCAGCAGTAAAAAAGGGACAGACACTGAAGCTTTCTTT
V: TRBV2
J: TRBJ1-1
D: TRBD1
size: few

CDR3: CASSNRDFGTQYF
DNA: TGTGCCAGCAGTAACCGGGACTTCGGGACCCAGTACTTC
V: TRBV5-4
J: TRBJ2-5
D: NA
size: NA

CDR3: CAWSGGLHYEQYF
DNA: TGTGCCTGGAGCGGGGGATTGCACTACGAGCAGTACTTC
V: TRBV30
J: TRBJ2-7
D: NA
size: once

CDR3: CASSPQQGNYGYTF
DNA: TGTGCCAGCTCACCTCAACAGGGGAACTATGGCTACACCTTC
V: TRBV18
J: TRBJ1-2
D: TRBD1
size: few

CDR3: CASSPQTGENYGYTF
DNA: TGCGCCAGCAGCCCCCAGACAGGGGAGAACTATGGCTACACCTTC
V: TRBV4-1
J: TRBJ1-2
D: TRBD1
size: NA

CDR3: CSAVLGNTIYF
DNA: TGCAGTGCTGTCCTTGGAAACACCATATATTTT
V: TRBV20-1
J: TRBJ1-3
D: NA
size: NA

CDR3: CASTRDSTASPLHF
DNA: TGCGCCAGCACACGGGACAGTACGGCGTCACCCCTCCACTTT
V: TRBV5-1
J: TRBJ1-6
D: TRBD1
size: NA

CDR3: CASSLGGGETQYF
DNA: TGTGCCAGCAGCTTAGGTGGCGGGGAGACCCAGTACTTC
V: TRBV7-6
J: TRBJ2-5
D: NA
size: NA

CDR3: CASSRGSENSPLHF
DNA: TGTGCCAGCTCACGAGGGTCTGAAAATTCACCCCTCCACTTT
V: TRBV18
J: TRBJ1-6
D: NA
size: NA

CDR3: CASKIGLPNNEQFF
DNA: TGTGCCAGTAAAATAGGACTACCTAACAATGAGCAGTTCTTC
V: TRBV2
J: TRBJ2-1
D: NA
size: NA

CDR3: CASSSSGSAEAFF
DNA: TGTGCCAGCTCATCCTCAGGGTCGGCTGAAGCTTTCTTT
V: TRBV18
J: TRBJ1-1
D: NA
size: NA

CDR3: CASIFRGSSYNEQFF
DNA: TGTGCCAGCATTTTTAGAGGGAGCTCCTACAATGAGCAGTTCTTC
V: TRBV27
J: TRBJ2-1
D: NA
size: NA

CDR3: CASSSRANTEAFF
DNA: TGTGCCAGCAGCTCGCGCGCGAACACTGAAGCTTTCTTT
V: TRBV7-9
J: TRBJ1-1
D: NA
size: NA

CDR3: CASSHSRTEAFF
DNA: TGTGCCAGCAGCCACAGTCGCACTGAAGCTTTCTTT
V: TRBV14
J: TRBJ1-1
D: NA
size: few

CDR3: CAISLSGGSQETQYF
DNA: TGTGCCATCAGTTTAAGCGGGGGGAGCCAAGAGACCCAGTACTTC
V: TRBV10-3
J: TRBJ2-5
D: TRBD2
size: NA

CDR3: CASISWPDTQYF
DNA: TGTGCCAGCATATCATGGCCAGATACGCAGTATTTT
V: TRBV2
J: TRBJ2-3
D: NA
size: NA

CDR3: CVRSLDRDSGNTIYF
DNA: TGTGTCAGAAGCTTAGATCGGGACTCTGGAAACACCATATATTTT
V: TRBV7-5
J: TRBJ1-3
D: NA
size: NA

CDR3: CASSPPQGTYGYTF
DNA: TGTGCCAGCAGTCCCCCCCAGGGTACCTATGGCTACACCTTC
V: TRBV28
J: TRBJ1-2
D: NA
size: NA

CDR3: CASSRQGGTGNTIYF
DNA: TGTGCCAGCAGCCGACAGGGAGGAACTGGAAACACCATATATTTT
V: TRBV6-5
J: TRBJ1-3
D: TRBD1
size: NA

CDR3: CASSSPGQRTNYGYTF
DNA: TGTGCCAGCAGTTCACCGGGACAAAGAACTAACTATGGCTACACCTTC
V: TRBV6-6
J: TRBJ1-2
D: NA
size: NA

CDR3: CASSDTGGGGYTF
DNA: TGTGCCAGCAGTGATACAGGGGGTGGTGGCTACACCTTC
V: TRBV6-6
J: TRBJ1-2
D: TRBD1
size: NA

CDR3: CATSDLSSGAYNEQFF
DNA: TGTGCCACCAGTGATCTCTCTAGCGGGGCCTACAATGAGCAGTTCTTC
V: TRBV24-1
J: TRBJ2-1
D: TRBD2
size: NA

CDR3: CASSTTGSSGEKLFF
DNA: TGTGCCAGCAGCACAACAGGGAGTTCTGGGGAAAAACTGTTTTTT
V: TRBV5-6
J: TRBJ1-4
D: NA
size: NA

CDR3: CASSLRQGLNTEAFF
DNA: TGTGCCAGCAGCCTTAGACAGGGGCTGAACACTGAAGCTTTCTTT
V: TRBV7-9
J: TRBJ1-1
D: TRBD1
size: few

CDR3: CASSFSMHTEAFF
DNA: TGTGCCAGCAGCTTCAGTATGCACACTGAAGCTTTCTTT
V: TRBV7-2
J: TRBJ1-1
D: NA
size: NA

CDR3: CASSQRLAGEQYF
DNA: TGTGCCAGCAGCCAGAGACTAGCTGGAGAGCAGTACTTC
V: TRBV7-2
J: TRBJ2-7
D: TRBD2
size: NA

CDR3: CSASSPAGAEETQYF
DNA: TGCAGTGCTAGTTCTCCCGCGGGGGCCGAAGAGACCCAGTACTTC
V: TRBV20-1
J: TRBJ2-5
D: NA
size: NA

CDR3: CASSHLTGREETQYF
DNA: TGCGCCAGCAGCCATCTCACCGGGAGGGAAGAGACCCAGTACTTC
V: TRBV4-1
J: TRBJ2-5
D: TRBD2
size: NA

CDR3: CAWSMGYGNVGETQYF
DNA: TGTGCCTGGAGCATGGGGTACGGGAATGTCGGAGAGACCCAGTACTTC
V: TRBV30
J: TRBJ2-5
D: NA
size: NA

CDR3: CASSLAWADSGNTIYF
DNA: TGTGCCAGCAGCTTAGCGTGGGCCGATTCTGGAAACACCATATATTTT
V: TRBV7-6
J: TRBJ1-3
D: NA
size: few

CDR3: CASSEMGASNEKLFF
DNA: TGCGCCAGCAGTGAGATGGGAGCCTCTAATGAAAAACTGTTTTTT
V: TRBV10-1
J: TRBJ1-4
D: NA
size: NA